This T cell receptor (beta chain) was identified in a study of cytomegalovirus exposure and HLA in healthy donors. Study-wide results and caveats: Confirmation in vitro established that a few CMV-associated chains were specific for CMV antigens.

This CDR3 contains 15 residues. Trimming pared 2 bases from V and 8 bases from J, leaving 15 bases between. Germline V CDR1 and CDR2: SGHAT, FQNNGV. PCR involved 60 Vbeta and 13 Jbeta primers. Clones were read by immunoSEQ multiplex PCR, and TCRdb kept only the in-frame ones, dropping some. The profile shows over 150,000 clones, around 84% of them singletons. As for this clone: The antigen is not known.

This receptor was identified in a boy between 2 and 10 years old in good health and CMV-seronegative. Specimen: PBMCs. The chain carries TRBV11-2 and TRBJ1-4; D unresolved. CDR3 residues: CASSLTRGFGEKLFF. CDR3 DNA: TGTGCCAGCAGCTTAACGAGAGGGTTCGGGGAAAAACTGTTTTTT.